This T cell receptor (beta chain) appears in the sequencing data of a study of OX40 agonist ivuxolimab in advanced cancers. This CDR3 has 15 amino acids. Germline-derived CDR1 and CDR2 are SGHAT and FQNNGV. V was clipped by 5 bases and J by 6 bases; unmatched bases: 8. The protocol was immunoSEQ multiplex PCR, while the TCRdb copy is restricted to in-frame clones and leaves out a portion. The repertoire holds roughly 52,000 clones, with almost 85% as singletons. The sample consisted of CD4+ or CD8+ T cells sorted from blood, taken in a trial of the OX40 agonist ivuxolimab. This chain joins TRBV11-2 and TRBJ2-2; 8 bases fit TRBD1. The clonotype comes from an adult with an advanced solid tumor such as melanoma, head and neck, liver or kidney cancer. The CDR3 reads CASSPRGRPPGELFF. CDR3 nucleotides: TGTGCCAGCAGCCCCAGGGGGCGCCCACCCGGGGAGCTGTTTTTT.